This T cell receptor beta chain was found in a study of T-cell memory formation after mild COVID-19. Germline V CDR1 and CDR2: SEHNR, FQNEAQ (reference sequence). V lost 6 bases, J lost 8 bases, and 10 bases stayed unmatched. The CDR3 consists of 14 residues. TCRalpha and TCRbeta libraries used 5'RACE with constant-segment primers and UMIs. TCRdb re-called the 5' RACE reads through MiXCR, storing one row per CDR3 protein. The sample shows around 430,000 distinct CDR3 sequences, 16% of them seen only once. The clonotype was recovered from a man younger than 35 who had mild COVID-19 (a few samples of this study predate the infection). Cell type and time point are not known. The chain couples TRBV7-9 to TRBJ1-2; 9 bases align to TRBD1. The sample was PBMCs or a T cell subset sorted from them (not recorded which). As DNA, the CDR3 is TGTGCCAGCAGGGAAACAGGGGGCGCTTCCGGCTACACCTTC. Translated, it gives CASRETGGASGYTF.